Detailed here is one TCR beta chain. Generated by immunoSEQ multiplex PCR, the TCRdb table keeps only in-frame clones and is missing some. The table shows a few hundred thousand clones, with more than 75% occurring only once. The data were obtained in a study of blood T cell repertoires in COVID-19. With 2 bases removed from V and 7 bases from J, the gap between germline ends came to 10 bases. The V gene's germline CDR1 is SGHNT and CDR2 YYREEE (reference sequence). The length of the CDR3 is 14 residues. Material for sequencing was PBMCs or T cells enriched from blood (not recorded which). The origin of this receptor is a woman aged 18-29 years who had recovered from COVID-19. This chain uses TRBV5-4 with TRBJ1-6; D perhaps matches TRBD1 (6 bases). CDR3 region: CASSLETGNSPLHF. CDR3 bases: TGTGCCAGCAGCTTAGAAACAGGGAATTCACCCCTCCACTTT.